One sample yielded the 32 T cell receptor beta chains listed below, sequenced in a study of blood T cell repertoires in COVID-19. The data were produced by immunoSEQ multiplex PCR, yet TCRdb's version contains in-frame clones alone and is incomplete. The sample lists about 220,000 clones, approximately 77% occurring once. Sequencing used peripheral blood. The receptors here all came from a woman older than 75 with acute or convalescent COVID-19.

The chain recombines TRBV18 with TRBJ2-1; TRBD2 aligns across 7 bases. CDR3 length equals 17 residues. Germline V lookup: CDR1 KGHSH, CDR2 LQKENI. Trimming removed 3 bases from V and 9 bases from J; junction bases left unmatched: 17. This chain's CDR3 is CASSPREKGLVVGEQFF. The CDR3 DNA is TGTGCCAGCTCACCCAGGGAGAAAGGACTAGTGGTAGGTGAGCAGTTCTTC.

The V call is TRBV2, the J call TRBJ2-3; D possibly corresponds to TRBD1 (5 bases). V was pared by 6 bases and J by 1 base, with 14 bases between. This CDR3 is built from 15 residues. Germline loops: CDR1 SNHLY, CDR2 FYNNEI. The CDR3 sequence: CASSTNRPRTDTQYF. The CDR3 nucleotides read TGTGCCAGCAGCACAAACAGGCCCCGCACAGATACGCAGTATTTT.

The chain uses TRBV10-3 and TRBJ1-1; 8 nucleotides align to TRBD1. Germline V gene sequence: CDR1 ENHRY, CDR2 SYGVKD. The CDR3 contains 14 residues. With 6 bases clipped from V and 1 base from J, the junction kept 4 bases outside the gene matches. CDR3 sequence reads: CAISRGQGNTEAFF. CDR3 coding DNA: TGTGCCATCAGCAGGGGGCAGGGGAACACTGAAGCTTTCTTT.

CDR3 DNA sequence: TGTGCCAGCAGTTTCCGGGGGGGCACGAATGAGCAGTTCTTC. Translated: CASSFRGGTNEQFF. V usage is TRBV27 and J usage is TRBJ2-1, with 8 bases fitting TRBD2. Trimming removed 3 bases from V and 7 bases from J; junction bases left unmatched: 5. CDR3 length: 14 residues. Germline V lookup: CDR1 MNHEY, CDR2 SMNVEV (reference sequence).

The gene calls are TRBV5-1 and TRBJ2-1; the match to TRBD1 covers 8 bases. This CDR3 has 14 residues. Germline values: CDR1 SGHRS, CDR2 YFSETQ. The junction had 4 bases not matched to a gene; V was cut back by 1 base and J by 7 bases. The CDR3 coding sequence is TGCGCCAGCAGCTTGTCAGGGGGCCGGAATGAGCAGTTCTTC. Amino acid sequence: CASSLSGGRNEQFF.

The chain carries TRBV12-5 and TRBJ2-1; perhaps TRBD2 as D (7 bases). The V end lost 0 bases, the J end lost 6 bases, and 18 bases lay between the germline ends. Germline V lookup: CDR1 LGHNT, CDR2 FRNRAP. CDR3 length: 17 residues. The CDR3 spells CASGLVLGGAPLNEQFF. DNA for the CDR3: TGTGCTAGTGGTTTGGTCCTGGGGGGGGCCCCTCTCAATGAGCAGTTCTTC.

A word on this clone: This sample includes further DNA sequences coding for the same CDR3. The V gene is TRBV20-1, the J gene TRBJ1-1, with a possible D match to TRBD1 (5 bases). This CDR3 region has 11 residues. The germline gives CDR1 DFQATT, CDR2 SNEGSKA (reference sequence). V lost 2 bases and J lost 4, with 5 bases in between. The CDR3 region has the DNA TGCAGTGCTAGACAGGGCACTGAAGCTTTCTTT. Protein: CSARQGTEAFF.

This chain joins TRBV7-2 and TRBJ1-5, with D possibly matching TRBD1 (6 bases). This CDR3 comprises 14 residues. V was shortened by 5 bases and J by 2 bases, with 10 bases between the two germline ends. Germline V gives CDR1 SGHTA, CDR2 FQGNSA. CDR3: CASSSRGGNQPQHF. The DNA for the CDR3 is TGTGCCAGCAGCAGCAGGGGTGGCAATCAGCCCCAGCATTTT.

This rearrangement joins TRBV12-3 or TRBV12-4 to TRBJ2-2; 8 bases fit TRBD1. The length of the CDR3 is 13 residues. Germline trimming cut 6 bases from V and 7 bases from J; bases unmatched to any gene: 4. CDR3 DNA sequence: TGTGCCAGCAGCCAGGGGGCGTTCGGGGAGCTGTTTTTT. Translated: CASSQGAFGELFF.

J is TRBJ1-4 and V is TRBV10-1; the match to TRBD1 covers 9 bases. The CDR3 consists of 14 residues. Germline V CDR1 and CDR2: WNHNN, SYGVQD (reference sequence). Unmatched junction bases numbered 9, after V lost 11 bases and J lost 5 bases. The CDR3 sequence is CASGRDRENEKLFF. The CDR3 DNA reads as TGCGCCTCGGGACGGGACAGGGAGAATGAAAAACTGTTTTTT.

The chain joins TRBV18 to TRBJ1-5; TRBD1 matches 8 bases. The length of the CDR3 is 14 residues. CDR1 KGHSH and CDR2 LQKENI come from the germline V gene. The V and J ends lost 2 bases and 11 bases, in that order; junction bases with no gene match: 8. For the CDR3, the DNA is TGTGCCAGCTCACCAAAGATGACAGGGGATACCCAGCATTTT. Translating gives CASSPKMTGDTQHF.

The chain uses TRBV6-5 and TRBJ2-7, with 7 bases that match TRBD2. The ends lost 6 bases at V and 2 bases at J; junction bases unmatched: 10. The CDR3 loop spans 15 amino acids. CDR1 and CDR2 (germline): MNHEY, SVGAGI. CDR3 protein: CASRIRAGTPYEQYF. CDR3 DNA: TGTGCCAGCAGAATTCGAGCGGGGACCCCCTACGAGCAGTACTTC.

The J gene is TRBJ1-6, the V gene TRBV10-3; no definite D call. Trimming stripped 2 bases from V and 0 bases from J, with 5 bases between. The CDR3 totals 15 residues. Germline loops: CDR1 ENHRY, CDR2 SYGVKD. The CDR3 sequence: CAISEMSSYNSPLHF. The CDR3 region has the DNA TGTGCCATCAGTGAGATGAGCTCCTATAATTCACCCCTCCACTTT.

The gene calls are TRBV6-5 and TRBJ1-2, with 10 bases identical to TRBD1. Germline V gene sequence: CDR1 MNHEY, CDR2 SVGAGI. This CDR3 is built from 14 residues. The V segment lost 4 bases and the J segment 3 bases; nucleotides outside the gene matches: 2. The CDR3 spells CASSWDRGDYGYTF. In DNA, the CDR3 is TGTGCCAGCAGTTGGGACAGGGGAGACTATGGCTACACCTTC.

The rearrangement joins TRBV12-5 to TRBJ1-1, with 9 bases matching TRBD1. Per germline, CDR1 LGHNT and CDR2 FRNRAP. The CDR3 sequence is 15 residues long. J lost 0 bases, V lost 3 bases, and 2 bases had no gene match. The CDR3 loop is CASGLQGAMNTEAFF. CDR3 in DNA: TGTGCTAGTGGTTTACAGGGGGCCATGAACACTGAAGCTTTCTTT.

This chain joins TRBV2 and TRBJ2-7, with 8 positions matching TRBD2. The CDR3 is made up of 15 amino acids. Germline V lookup: CDR1 SNHLY, CDR2 FYNNEI. V was pared by 1 base and J by 6 bases, with 8 bases of the junction left unmatched. The CDR3 coding sequence is TGTGCCAGCAGTGAAGGGCTTAGCGGGGCCGGCGAGCAGTACTTC. This sequence encodes CASSEGLSGAGEQYF.

The J gene is TRBJ2-5, the V gene TRBV28, with TRBD1 matching 7 bases. V dropped 2 bases and J dropped 2; count of bases not matched to a gene: 5. Germline assignment: CDR1 MDHEN and CDR2 SYDVKM. CDR3 length equals 15 residues. CDR3 nucleotides: TGTGCCAGCAGTTTAAACCTGGGACAGCAAGAGACCCAGTACTTC. Translating gives CASSLNLGQQETQYF.

The chain is built from TRBV11-2 and TRBJ1-6; D call uncertain. V lost 3 bases to trimming and J lost 10 bases, with 16 bases between them. The CDR3 is made up of 15 amino acids. Germline V gene lookup returns CDR1 SGHAT and CDR2 FQNNGV. The CDR3 protein is CASSFAGNRGSPLHF. The CDR3 coding sequence is TGTGCCAGCAGCTTTGCCGGGAACAGAGGCTCACCCCTCCACTTT.

This sequence joins TRBV7-9 and TRBJ2-1, with TRBD1 matching 10 bases. The CDR3 length is 17 residues. CDR1 is SEHNR, CDR2 FQNEAQ, per germline (reference sequence). J lost 10 bases, V lost 5 bases, and 17 bases had no gene match. DNA of the CDR3: TGTGCCAGCAGCACAGGGAAATTAGGACAGGGGGTCGGGGAGCAGTTCTTC. This translates into CASSTGKLGQGVGEQFF.

This clone was recorded once. Other DNA sequences from this sample encode an identical CDR3 as well. The chain employs TRBV27 and TRBJ1-2; D possibly corresponds to TRBD1 (5 bases). Per the germline V gene, CDR1 is MNHEY and CDR2 is SMNVEV (reference sequence). This CDR3 region has 14 residues. V was pared by 3 bases and J by 2 bases, with 10 bases between. CDR3 sequence: CASSFRAPNYGYTF. The CDR3 nucleotides are TGTGCCAGCAGTTTCAGGGCTCCGAACTATGGCTACACCTTC.

This clone was counted only a few times. The chain links TRBV19 to TRBJ1-2; TRBD1 agrees at 11 bases. After removal of 5 bases from V and 5 bases from J, the junction contained 4 bases not matched to a gene. Germline-derived CDR1 and CDR2 are LNHDA and SQIVND (reference sequence). This CDR3 is built from 14 residues. This CDR3 is CASSEDRGHYGYTF. CDR3 sequence (DNA): TGTGCCAGTAGTGAGGACAGGGGGCATTATGGCTACACCTTC.

V usage is TRBV18 and J usage is TRBJ2-7; tentative D call: TRBD2 (5 bases). The ends were cut back, 3 bases at V and 1 base at J, with 10 bases in the middle. The CDR3 totals 14 residues. Germline CDR1 is KGHSH and CDR2 is LQKENI. The CDR3 here is CASSPNGVSYEQYF. The CDR3 bases are TGTGCCAGCTCACCCAACGGGGTATCCTACGAGCAGTACTTC.

J is TRBJ2-5 and V is TRBV30; perhaps TRBD2 as D (6 bases). CDR3 size: 13 residues. Deletions cut 7 bases from V and 5 bases from J, with 17 bases between. CDR1 and CDR2 from the germline V gene are GTSNPN and SVGIG (reference sequence). DNA for the CDR3: TGTGCCTTTTTAGCGGCCCTGGGGGAGACCCAGTACTTC. It is translated as CAFLAALGETQYF.

The sample holds one count of this clone. V usage is TRBV28 and J usage is TRBJ2-4; D is perhaps TRBD2 (7 bases). Germline CDR1 reads MDHEN; CDR2 reads SYDVKM. This CDR3 has 16 residues. Trimming removed 7 bases from V and 7 bases from J, with 23 bases in between. In DNA form, the CDR3 reads TGTGCCAGCACCATATACGGGGAGGGGGGCAGGAACATTCAGTACTTC. This encodes CASTIYGEGGRNIQYF.

This clone was seen only a few times. The chain carries TRBV9 and TRBJ1-6, with 9 bases that match TRBD1. CDR1 is SGDLS, CDR2 YYNGEE, per germline. The CDR3 loop spans 16 amino acids. Trimming cost V 4 bases and J 9 bases; bases outside gene matches: 11. The CDR3 coding sequence is TGTGCCAGCAGCTGGGATCCGGGACAGGGTACTTCACCCCTCCACTTT. It encodes CASSWDPGQGTSPLHF.

The table lists this clone with a few counts. This sequence joins TRBV27 and TRBJ1-1, with 8 bases fitting TRBD1. The V gene end was trimmed by 6 bases and the J gene end by 6 bases; junction bases not matched to a gene: 15. Per germline, CDR1 MNHEY and CDR2 SMNVEV (reference sequence). This CDR3 has 16 amino acids. CDR3 nucleotide sequence: TGTGCCAGCAGGATCAGCCTCGGACAGGGAGGCGCTGAAGCTTTCTTT. Its protein product is CASRISLGQGGAEAFF.

The chain links TRBV24-1 to TRBJ2-1; 8 bases map to TRBD1. CDR1 and CDR2 (germline): KGHDR, SFDVKD. The V and J ends lost 4 bases and 4 bases, in that order; junction bases with no gene match: 8. The CDR3 extends over 16 amino acids. The CDR3 reads CATSDQTGVGYNEQFF. The CDR3 region has the DNA TGTGCCACCAGTGACCAGACAGGGGTGGGGTACAATGAGCAGTTCTTC.

The gene calls are TRBV29-1 and TRBJ1-4; the D gene is possibly TRBD1 (6 bases). CDR3 length: 10 amino acids. V was clipped by 4 bases and J by 11 bases, with 8 bases between them. Germline V gene data show CDR1 as SQVTM and CDR2 as ANQGSEA. CDR3: CSVGTGKLFF. CDR3 DNA: TGCAGCGTTGGTACAGGGAAACTGTTTTTT.

The rearrangement uses TRBV3-1 (or the pseudogene TRBV3-2) and TRBJ1-2; the match to TRBD1 covers 8 bases. The junction had 1 base not matched to a gene; V was cut back by 4 bases and J by 6 bases. The germline V gene has CDR1 LGHDT and CDR2 YNNKEL (reference sequence). The CDR3 spans 12 residues. The DNA of the CDR3 is TGTGCCAGCAGCCGGACAGGGAATGGCTACACCTTC. Translating gives CASSRTGNGYTF.

The gene calls are TRBV5-1 and TRBJ1-2; D ambiguous. The CDR3 consists of 12 residues. With 0 bases removed from V and 5 bases from J, the gap between germline ends came to 5 bases. The germline CDR1 and CDR2 sequences are SGHRS and YFSETQ. The chain's CDR3 is CASSLEQYGYTF. For the CDR3, the DNA is TGCGCCAGCAGCTTGGAACAGTATGGCTACACCTTC. Full variable domain (remainder filled in from reference TRBV5-1 and TRBJ1-2): KAGVTQTPRYLIKTRGQQVTLSCSPISGHRSVSWYQQTPGQGLQFLFEYFSETQRNKGNFPGRFSGRQFSNSRSEMNVSTLELGDSALYLCASSLEQYGYTFGSGTRLTVV.

The chain is built from TRBV5-1 and TRBJ2-3, with a weak D call TRBD2 (5 bases). Germline V gives CDR1 SGHRS, CDR2 YFSETQ. V dropped 5 bases and J dropped 0 bases, with 13 bases sitting between them. This CDR3 has 15 residues. CDR3 region: CASRPTTHSTDTQYF. DNA of the CDR3: TGCGCCAGCAGGCCGACTACCCATAGCACAGATACGCAGTATTTT. Based on the CDR3 plus reference TRBV5-1 and TRBJ2-3, the full variable domain is KAGVTQTPRYLIKTRGQQVTLSCSPISGHRSVSWYQQTPGQGLQFLFEYFSETQRNKGNFPGRFSGRQFSNSRSEMNVSTLELGDSALYLCASRPTTHSTDTQYFGPGTRLTVL.

This clone was picked up one time. V is TRBV7-9 and J is TRBJ1-1; D remains unclear. CDR1 SEHNR and CDR2 FQNEAQ come from the germline V gene (reference sequence). This CDR3 comprises 14 residues. V was pared by 3 bases and J by 1 base, with 9 bases between. CDR3 protein: CASSFFFGNTEAFF. The CDR3 nucleotides read TGTGCCAGCAGCTTTTTTTTCGGGAACACTGAAGCTTTCTTT.